The text below deals with one T cell receptor beta chain. The sample originates from a study of blood T cell repertoires in COVID-19. Background on the study: Sample material is recorded as cDNA or gDNA derived from T cells, B-cell-depleted T cells, or PBMCs.

In the source study's methods: By means of reference gene primer amplification, nucleated cell counts were estimated. The table came from immunoSEQ multiplex PCR; TCRdb's copy has only in-frame clones and leaves some out. That table supplies the V and J calls and clone size; D and trimming were determined from the DNA. Of about 310,000 clones listed, 90% are singletons. V lost 2 bases and J lost 4; bases outside the gene matches: 4. The germline CDR1 and CDR2 sequences are SQVTM and ANQGSEA. This CDR3 has 13 amino acids. This sequence was found in a young woman with acute COVID-19. The specimen was PBMCs or T cells enriched from blood (not recorded which). V gene TRBV29-1 combines with J gene TRBJ2-7, with 8 bases matching TRBD2. In nucleotides, the CDR3 is TGCAGCGTTGAAACGGGAGGGTCATACGAGCAGTACTTC. Translated: CSVETGGSYEQYF.